A single TCR beta chain is shown here with its context. These data belong to a study of technical replicates of blood from several donors. Profiling relied on immunoSEQ multiplex PCR, and the TCRdb table lists in-frame clones only, not all of them. The table lists tens of thousands of clones, 95% to 98% of them singletons. From germline, CDR1 is MNHNS and CDR2 SASEGT. The CDR3 has 14 amino acids. V was cut by 4 bases and J by 5 bases, with 14 bases left in between. The gene calls are TRBV6-1 and TRBJ1-1; unclear D gene. The sequence came from a human donor in good health. Sequencing was carried out using T cells isolated from PBMCs. CDR3 bases: TGTGCCAGCAGTGGAACCGAAGTGAGGACTGAAGCTTTCTTT. Protein: CASSGTEVRTEAFF.